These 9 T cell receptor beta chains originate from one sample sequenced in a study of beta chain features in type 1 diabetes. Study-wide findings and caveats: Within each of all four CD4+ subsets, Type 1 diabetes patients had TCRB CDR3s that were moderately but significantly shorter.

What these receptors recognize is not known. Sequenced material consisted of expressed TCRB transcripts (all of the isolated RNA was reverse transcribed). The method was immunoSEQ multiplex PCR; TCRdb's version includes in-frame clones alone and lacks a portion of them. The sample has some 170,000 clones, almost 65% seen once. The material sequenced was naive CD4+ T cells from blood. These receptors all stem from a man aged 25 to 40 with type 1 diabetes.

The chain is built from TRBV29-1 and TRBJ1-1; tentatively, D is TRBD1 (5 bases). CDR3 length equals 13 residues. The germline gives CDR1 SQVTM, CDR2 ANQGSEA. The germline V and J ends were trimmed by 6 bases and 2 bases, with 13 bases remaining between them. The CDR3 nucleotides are TGCAGCGTCCGACAGCCAGACAACACTGAAGCTTTCTTT. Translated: CSVRQPDNTEAFF.

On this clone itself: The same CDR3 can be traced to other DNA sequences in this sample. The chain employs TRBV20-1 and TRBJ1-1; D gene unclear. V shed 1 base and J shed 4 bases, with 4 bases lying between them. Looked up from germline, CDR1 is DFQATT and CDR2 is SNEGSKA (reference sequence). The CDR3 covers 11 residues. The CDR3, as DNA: TGCAGTGCTAGAGGGGGCACTGAAGCTTTCTTT. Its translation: CSARGGTEAFF.

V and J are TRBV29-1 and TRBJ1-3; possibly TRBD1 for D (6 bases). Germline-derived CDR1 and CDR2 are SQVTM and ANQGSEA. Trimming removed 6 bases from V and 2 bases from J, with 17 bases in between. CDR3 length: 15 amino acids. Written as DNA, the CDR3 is TGCAGCGTCGCCTTGGGGACATCCACTGGAAACACCATATATTTT. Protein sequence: CSVALGTSTGNTIYF. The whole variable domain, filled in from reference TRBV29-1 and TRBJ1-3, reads SAVISQKPSRDICQRGTSLTIQCQVDSQVTMMFWYRQQPGQSLTLIATANQGSEATYESGFVIDKFPISRPNLTFSTLTVSNMSPEDSSIYLCSVALGTSTGNTIYFGEGSWLTVV.

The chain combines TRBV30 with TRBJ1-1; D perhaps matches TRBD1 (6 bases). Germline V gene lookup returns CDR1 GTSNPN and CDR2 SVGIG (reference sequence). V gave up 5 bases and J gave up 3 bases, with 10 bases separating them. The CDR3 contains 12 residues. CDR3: CAWGQRDTEAFF. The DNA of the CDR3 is TGTGCCTGGGGACAGAGGGACACTGAAGCTTTCTTT.

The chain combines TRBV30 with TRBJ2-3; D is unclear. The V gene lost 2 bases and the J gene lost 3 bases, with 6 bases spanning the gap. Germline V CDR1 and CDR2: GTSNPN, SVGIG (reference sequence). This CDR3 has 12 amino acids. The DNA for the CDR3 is TGTGCCTGGAGTCCACGAACAGATACGCAGTATTTT. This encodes CAWSPRTDTQYF.

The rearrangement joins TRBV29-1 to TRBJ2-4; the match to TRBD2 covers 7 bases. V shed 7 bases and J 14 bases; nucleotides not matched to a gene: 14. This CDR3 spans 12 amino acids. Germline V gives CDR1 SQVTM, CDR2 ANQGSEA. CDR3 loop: CSASFNQGGEYF. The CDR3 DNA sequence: TGCAGCGCAAGTTTTAATCAGGGAGGGGAGTACTTC.

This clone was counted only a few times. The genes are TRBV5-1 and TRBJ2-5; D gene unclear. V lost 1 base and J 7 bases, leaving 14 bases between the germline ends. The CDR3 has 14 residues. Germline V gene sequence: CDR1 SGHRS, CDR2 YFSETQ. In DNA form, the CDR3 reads TGCGCCAGCAGCTTGATCTTCGGTGAAGGGACCCAGTACTTC. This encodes CASSLIFGEGTQYF.

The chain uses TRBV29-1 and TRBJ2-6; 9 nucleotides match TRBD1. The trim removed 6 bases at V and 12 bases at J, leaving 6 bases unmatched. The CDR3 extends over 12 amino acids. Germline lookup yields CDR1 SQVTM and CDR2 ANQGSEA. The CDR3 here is CSVGQGQGVLTF. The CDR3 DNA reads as TGCAGCGTGGGACAGGGTCAAGGCGTCCTGACTTTC.

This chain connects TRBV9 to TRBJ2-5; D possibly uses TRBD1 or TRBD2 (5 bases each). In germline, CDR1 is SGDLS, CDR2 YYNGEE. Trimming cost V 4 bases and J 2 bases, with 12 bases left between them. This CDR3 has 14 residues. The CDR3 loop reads CASSWTGQQETQYF. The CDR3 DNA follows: TGTGCCAGCAGCTGGACGGGGCAACAAGAGACCCAGTACTTC.